Listed here are 10 T cell receptor beta chains from one sample, sequenced in a study of OX40 agonist ivuxolimab in advanced cancers. The protocol was immunoSEQ multiplex PCR, while the TCRdb copy is restricted to in-frame clones and leaves out a portion. The sample shows 25,000 to 30,000 clones, roughly 80% of them seen only once. This specimen was CD4+ or CD8+ T cells sorted from blood, taken in a trial of the OX40 agonist ivuxolimab. The receptor set was obtained from an adult with an advanced solid tumor such as melanoma, head and neck, liver or kidney cancer.

This chain connects TRBV29-1 to TRBJ1-4; 8 nucleotides line up with TRBD1. CDR1 and CDR2 from the germline V gene are SQVTM and ANQGSEA. V trimming: 1 base; J trimming: 8 bases; junction bases outside the gene matches: 3. This CDR3 is built from 13 residues. CDR3 DNA sequence: TGCAGCGTTGAAGGGACAGGGAAGGAAAAACTGTTTTTT. Translation gives CSVEGTGKEKLFF.

The chain recombines TRBV15 with TRBJ2-1; weak D call: TRBD1 (5 bases). Germline V gene lookup returns CDR1 LNHNV and CDR2 YYDKDF (reference sequence). Trimming cost V 8 bases and J 5 bases, with 13 bases left between them. The CDR3 loop spans 13 amino acids. The CDR3 spells CATGAPEDNEQFF. The CDR3 region has the DNA TGTGCCACCGGGGCCCCAGAGGACAATGAGCAGTTCTTC.

This rearrangement joins TRBV12-5 to TRBJ2-5; no definite D call. The germline V gene has CDR1 LGHNT and CDR2 FRNRAP. The CDR3 runs 13 residues. With 5 bases removed from V and 0 bases from J, the gap between germline ends came to 7 bases. CDR3 loop: CASGNSDQETQYF. The CDR3 nucleotides read TGTGCTAGTGGTAACAGTGACCAAGAGACCCAGTACTTC.

V and J are TRBV19 and TRBJ1-3, with D hard to call. V lost 5 bases, J lost 4 bases, and 12 bases lay in between. Germline loops: CDR1 LNHDA, CDR2 SQIVND (reference sequence). This CDR3 spans 14 amino acids. The CDR3 here is CASSSDGEGNTIYF. The CDR3 coding sequence is TGTGCCAGTAGTTCCGATGGTGAAGGAAACACCATATATTTT.

V usage is TRBV4-2 and J usage is TRBJ1-2; no clear D. CDR3 size: 16 residues. Germline V gene data show CDR1 as LGHNA and CDR2 as YNFKEQ. Trimming shortened V by 2 bases and J by 8 bases, and 21 bases separated the two germline ends. CDR3 residues: CASSQPGEGTSLGYTF. The CDR3 coding sequence is TGTGCCAGCAGCCAACCGGGTGAGGGTACGTCCCTGGGCTACACCTTC.

In its sample, this clone was seen once. The genes are TRBV7-9 and TRBJ1-2; TRBD1 is a possible D gene (6 bases). The CDR3 covers 15 residues. The germline V gene has CDR1 SEHNR and CDR2 FQNEAQ (reference sequence). Trimming pared 2 bases from V and 3 bases from J, leaving 13 bases between. The CDR3 loop reads CASSLQNRDHYGYTF. The CDR3 bases are TGTGCCAGCAGCTTACAAAACAGGGACCACTATGGCTACACCTTC.

The chain joins TRBV4-1 to TRBJ1-1, with TRBD1 matching 8 bases. V lost 5 bases and J lost 1; bases outside the gene matches: 6. The CDR3 length is 15 residues. Looked up from germline, CDR1 is MGHRA and CDR2 is YSYEKL. The CDR3, as DNA: TGCGCCAGCAGCACCCACCAGGGGGCGAACACTGAAGCTTTCTTT. Translated, it gives CASSTHQGANTEAFF.

The chain uses TRBV9 and TRBJ2-6; TRBD2 is a possible D gene (5 bases). The germline gives CDR1 SGDLS, CDR2 YYNGEE. Trimming pared 4 bases from V and 1 base from J, leaving 18 bases between. The CDR3 runs to 18 residues. The CDR3 DNA follows: TGTGCCAGCAGCATATGGACTGATAAAAGATCTGGGGCCAACGTCCTGACTTTC. The encoded protein is CASSIWTDKRSGANVLTF. The full variable domain, its missing parts supplied by reference TRBV9 and TRBJ2-6, is DSGVTQTPKHLITATGQRVTLRCSPRSGDLSVYWYQQSLDQGLQFLIQYYNGEERAKGNILERFSAQQFPDLHSELNLSSLELGDSALYFCASSIWTDKRSGANVLTFGAGSRLTVL.

CDR3 in amino acids: CASSNYGTSTDTQYF. The CDR3 nucleotides are TGTGCCAGCAGTAACTACGGGACTAGCACAGATACGCAGTATTTT. This chain uses TRBV7-2 with TRBJ2-3; possible D gene TRBD2, 6 bases. The ends were cut back, 6 bases at V and 0 bases at J, with 13 bases in the middle. Germline V lookup: CDR1 SGHTA, CDR2 FQGNSA. The CDR3 length is 15 residues.

The chain joins TRBV13 to TRBJ1-4, with 9 positions matching TRBD1. The CDR3 runs to 15 residues. After removal of 6 bases from V and 10 bases from J, the junction contained 12 bases not matched to a gene. Per the germline V gene, CDR1 is PRHDT and CDR2 is FYEKMQ (reference sequence). The CDR3 sequence: CASSEDRGLSRKLFF. The CDR3 coding sequence is TGTGCCAGCAGTGAAGACAGGGGGTTGTCTAGAAAACTGTTTTTT.